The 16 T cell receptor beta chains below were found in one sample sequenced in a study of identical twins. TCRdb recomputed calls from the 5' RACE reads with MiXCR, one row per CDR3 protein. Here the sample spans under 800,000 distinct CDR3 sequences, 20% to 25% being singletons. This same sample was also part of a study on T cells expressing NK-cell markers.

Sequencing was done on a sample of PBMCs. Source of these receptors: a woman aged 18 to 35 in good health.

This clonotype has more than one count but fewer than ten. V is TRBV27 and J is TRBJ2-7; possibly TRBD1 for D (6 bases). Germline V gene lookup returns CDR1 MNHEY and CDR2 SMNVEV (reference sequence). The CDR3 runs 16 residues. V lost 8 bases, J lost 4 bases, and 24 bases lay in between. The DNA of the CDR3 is TGTGCCAGCTGGGGGCCTCATAATGATGGCCCTTACGAGCAGTACTTC. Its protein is CASWGPHNDGPYEQYF.

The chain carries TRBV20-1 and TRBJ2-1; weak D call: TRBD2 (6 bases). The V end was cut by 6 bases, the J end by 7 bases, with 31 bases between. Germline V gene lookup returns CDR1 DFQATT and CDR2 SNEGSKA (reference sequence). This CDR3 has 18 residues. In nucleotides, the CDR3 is TGCAGTGCCCCTAAAATCACAGCGGGTTGGGATAGATATAATGAGCAGTTCTTC. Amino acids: CSAPKITAGWDRYNEQFF.

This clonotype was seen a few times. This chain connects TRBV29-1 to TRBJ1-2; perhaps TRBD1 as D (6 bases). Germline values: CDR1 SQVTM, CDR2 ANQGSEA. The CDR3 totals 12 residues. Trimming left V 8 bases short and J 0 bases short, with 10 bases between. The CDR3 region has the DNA TGCAGCTCACAGGGCCCTAACTATGGCTACACCTTC. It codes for CSSQGPNYGYTF.

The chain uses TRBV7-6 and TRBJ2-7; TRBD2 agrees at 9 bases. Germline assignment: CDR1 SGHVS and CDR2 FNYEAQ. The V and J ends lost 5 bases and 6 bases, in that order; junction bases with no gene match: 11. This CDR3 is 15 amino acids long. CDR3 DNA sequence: TGTGCCAGCAGCCCTCTAGGACTAGCGATAACCGAGCAGTACTTC. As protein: CASSPLGLAITEQYF.

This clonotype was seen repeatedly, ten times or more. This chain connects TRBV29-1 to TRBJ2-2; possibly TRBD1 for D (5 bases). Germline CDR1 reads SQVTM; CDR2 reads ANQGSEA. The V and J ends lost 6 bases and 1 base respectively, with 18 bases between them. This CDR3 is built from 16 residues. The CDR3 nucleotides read TGCAGCGTAACAACCTCGGCAGGGTTGAACACCGGGGAGCTGTTTTTT. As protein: CSVTTSAGLNTGELFF.

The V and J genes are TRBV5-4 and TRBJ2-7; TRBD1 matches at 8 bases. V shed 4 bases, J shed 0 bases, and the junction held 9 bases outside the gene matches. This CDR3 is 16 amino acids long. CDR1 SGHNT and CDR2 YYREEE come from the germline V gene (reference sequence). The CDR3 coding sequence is TGTGCCAGCAGCACCCGGACAGGGATCCTCTCCTACGAGCAGTACTTC. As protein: CASSTRTGILSYEQYF.

The CDR3 nucleotides read TGTGCCAGCAGACTAGCGGGGACAGATACGCAGTATTTT. This encodes CASRLAGTDTQYF. The chain uses TRBV6-2 or TRBV6-3 and TRBJ2-3; TRBD2 agrees at 10 bases. This CDR3 is 13 amino acids long. Germline V gene lookup returns CDR1 MNHEY and CDR2 SVGEGT. J gave up 3 bases and V 6 bases, and 0 bases lay outside the gene matches.

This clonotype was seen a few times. DNA for the CDR3: TGCAGTGCTCATGGGAGGGTTTATGAGCAGTTCTTC. Amino acids: CSAHGRVYEQFF. V and J are TRBV20-1 and TRBJ2-1; 7 bases align to TRBD2. V lost 5 bases, J lost 8 bases, and 6 bases stayed unmatched. The germline V gene encodes CDR1 DFQATT and CDR2 SNEGSKA (reference sequence). CDR3 length: 12 amino acids.

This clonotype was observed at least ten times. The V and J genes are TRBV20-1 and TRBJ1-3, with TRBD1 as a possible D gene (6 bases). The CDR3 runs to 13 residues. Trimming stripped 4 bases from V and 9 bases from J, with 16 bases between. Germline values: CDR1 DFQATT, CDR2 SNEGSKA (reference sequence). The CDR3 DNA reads TGCAGTGCTACCTATTCAGGCAGGGGCACCATATATTTT. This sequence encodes CSATYSGRGTIYF.

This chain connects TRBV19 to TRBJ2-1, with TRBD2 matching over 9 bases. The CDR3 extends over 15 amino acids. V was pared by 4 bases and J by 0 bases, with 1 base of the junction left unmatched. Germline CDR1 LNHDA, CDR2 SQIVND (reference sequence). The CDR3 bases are TGTGCCAGTAGTACTAGCGGGACCTCCTACAATGAGCAGTTCTTC. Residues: CASSTSGTSYNEQFF.

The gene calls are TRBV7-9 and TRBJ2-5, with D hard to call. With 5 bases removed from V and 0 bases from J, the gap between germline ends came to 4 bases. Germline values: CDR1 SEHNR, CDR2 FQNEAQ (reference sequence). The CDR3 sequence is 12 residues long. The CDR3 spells CASSKYQETQYF. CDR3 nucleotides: TGTGCCAGCAGCAAGTACCAAGAGACCCAGTACTTC.

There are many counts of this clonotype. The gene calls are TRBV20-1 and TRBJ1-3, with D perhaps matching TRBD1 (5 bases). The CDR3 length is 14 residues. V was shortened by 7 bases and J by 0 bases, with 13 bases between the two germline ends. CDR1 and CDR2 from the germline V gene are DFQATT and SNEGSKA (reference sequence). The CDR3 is CSVPGGDSGNTIYF. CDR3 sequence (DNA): TGCAGTGTTCCGGGGGGGGACTCTGGAAACACCATATATTTT.

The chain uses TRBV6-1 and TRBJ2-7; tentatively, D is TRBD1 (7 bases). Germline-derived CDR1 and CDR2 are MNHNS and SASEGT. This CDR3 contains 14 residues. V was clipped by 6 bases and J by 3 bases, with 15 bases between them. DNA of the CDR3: TGTGCCAGCAGCCGACAGGGACTTCGCTACGAGCAGTACTTC. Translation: CASSRQGLRYEQYF.

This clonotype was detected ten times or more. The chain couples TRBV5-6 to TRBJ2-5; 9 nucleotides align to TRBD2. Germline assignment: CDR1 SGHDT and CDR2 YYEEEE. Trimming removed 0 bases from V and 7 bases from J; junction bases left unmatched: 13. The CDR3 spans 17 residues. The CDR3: CASSLARLAEVSVTQYF. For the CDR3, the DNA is TGTGCCAGCAGCTTGGCCCGACTAGCGGAGGTGTCGGTGACCCAGTACTTC.

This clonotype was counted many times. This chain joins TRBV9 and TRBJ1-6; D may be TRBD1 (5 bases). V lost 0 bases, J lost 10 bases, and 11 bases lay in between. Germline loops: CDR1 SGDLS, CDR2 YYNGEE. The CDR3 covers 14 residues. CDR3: CASSVGGTGSPLHF. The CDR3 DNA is TGTGCCAGCAGCGTAGGAGGGACGGGATCACCCCTCCACTTT.

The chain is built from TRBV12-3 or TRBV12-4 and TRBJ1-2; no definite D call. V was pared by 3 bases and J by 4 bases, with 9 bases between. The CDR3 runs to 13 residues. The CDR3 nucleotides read TGTGCCAGCAGTTTCGCACTCCGCTATGGCTACACCTTC. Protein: CASSFALRYGYTF.